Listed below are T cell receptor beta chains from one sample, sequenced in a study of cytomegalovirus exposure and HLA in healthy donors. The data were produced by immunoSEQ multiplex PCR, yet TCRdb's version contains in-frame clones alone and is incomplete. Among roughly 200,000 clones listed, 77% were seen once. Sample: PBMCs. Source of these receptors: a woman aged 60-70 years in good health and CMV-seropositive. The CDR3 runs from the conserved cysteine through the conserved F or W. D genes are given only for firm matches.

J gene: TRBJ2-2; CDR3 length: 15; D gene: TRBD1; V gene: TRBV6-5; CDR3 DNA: TGTGCCAGCAGGATCCAGGGGGTGAACACCGGGGAGCTGTTTTTT; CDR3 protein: CASRIQGVNTGELFF
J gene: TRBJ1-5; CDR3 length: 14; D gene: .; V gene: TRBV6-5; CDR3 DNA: TGTGCCAGCAGTTACGGGGGCGCGGGCCAGCCCCAGCATTTT; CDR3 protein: CASSYGGAGQPQHF
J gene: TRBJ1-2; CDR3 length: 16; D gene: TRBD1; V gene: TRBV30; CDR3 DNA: TGTGCCTGGAGGGGGGACAGGGGGCTTTATAGCTATGGCTACACCTTC; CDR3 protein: CAWRGDRGLYSYGYTF
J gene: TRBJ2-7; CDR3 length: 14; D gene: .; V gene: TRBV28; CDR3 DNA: TGTGCCAGCAGACCCCCCAACAGGGCCTACGAGCAGTACTTC; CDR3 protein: CASRPPNRAYEQYF
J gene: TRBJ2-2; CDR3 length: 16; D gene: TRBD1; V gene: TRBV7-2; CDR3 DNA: TGTGCCAGCAGGCAACCTACAGGGGGTATAGCCGGGGAGCTGTTTTTT; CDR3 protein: CASRQPTGGIAGELFF
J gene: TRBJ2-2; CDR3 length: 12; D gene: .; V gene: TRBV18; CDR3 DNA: TGTGCCAGCTCACCTCAAACCGGGGAGCTGTTTTTT; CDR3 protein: CASSPQTGELFF
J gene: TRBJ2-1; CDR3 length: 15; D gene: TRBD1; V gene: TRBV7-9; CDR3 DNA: TGTGCCAGCAGCTTAGGGATCGACAGGGGGAATGAGCAGTTCTTC; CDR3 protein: CASSLGIDRGNEQFF
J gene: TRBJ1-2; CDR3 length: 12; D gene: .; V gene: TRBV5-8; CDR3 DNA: TGTGCCAGCAGCTTTGGGGGGATTGGCTACACCTTC; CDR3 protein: CASSFGGIGYTF
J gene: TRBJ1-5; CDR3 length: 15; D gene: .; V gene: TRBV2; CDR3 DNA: TGTGCCAGCAGTGAAGCGCGGACAGTCAATCAGCCCCAGCATTTT; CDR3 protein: CASSEARTVNQPQHF
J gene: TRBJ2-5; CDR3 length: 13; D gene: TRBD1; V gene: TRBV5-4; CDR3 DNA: TGTGCCAGCAGCAACAGGGGGCTTGAGACCCAGTACTTC; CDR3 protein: CASSNRGLETQYF
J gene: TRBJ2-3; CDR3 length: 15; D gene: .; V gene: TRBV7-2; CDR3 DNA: TGTGCCAGCAGCTTAGGGACTCGGCCCACAGATACGCAGTATTTT; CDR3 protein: CASSLGTRPTDTQYF
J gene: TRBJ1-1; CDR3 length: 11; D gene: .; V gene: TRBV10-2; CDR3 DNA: TGCGCCAGCAGTGAGTCTGGGAGATCTTTCTTT; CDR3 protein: CASSESGRSFF
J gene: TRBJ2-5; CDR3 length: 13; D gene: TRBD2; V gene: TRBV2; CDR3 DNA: TGTGCCAGCAAGGAGCGGGGTAAAGAGACCCAGTACTTC; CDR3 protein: CASKERGKETQYF
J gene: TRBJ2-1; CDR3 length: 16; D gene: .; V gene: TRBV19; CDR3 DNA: TGTGCCAGTAGTATCACGGGACTACAGGGCCTCAATGAGCAGTTCTTC; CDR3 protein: CASSITGLQGLNEQFF